The 23 T cell receptor beta chains below come from one sample, sequenced in a study of blood T cell repertoires in COVID-19. The assay was immunoSEQ multiplex PCR, and TCRdb's table has in-frame clones only and misses some. The sample yields over 150,000 clones, 75% to 90% seen once. The sample taken for sequencing was peripheral blood. Every receptor here comes from a woman aged 40 to 50 with COVID-19, enrolled during active disease.

The chain has TRBV19 and TRBJ2-1; TRBD2 agrees at 11 bases. CDR3 length: 17 amino acids. The V gene end was trimmed by 0 bases and the J gene end by 10 bases; junction bases not matched to a gene: 11. The germline gives CDR1 LNHDA, CDR2 SQIVND (reference sequence). The CDR3 DNA reads TGTGCCAGTAGTATAGATCTGCGGCTAGCGGGAGGAGGAGAGCAGTTCTTC. It codes for CASSIDLRLAGGGEQFF.

The chain joins TRBV7-9 to TRBJ1-2; 12 nucleotides match TRBD1. The germline V gene has CDR1 SEHNR and CDR2 FQNEAQ (reference sequence). With V trimmed by 5 bases and J by 7 bases, 8 bases remained unmatched. The CDR3 totals 15 residues. This CDR3 reads CASSIPGQGASGYTF. The CDR3 DNA is TGTGCCAGCAGCATCCCGGGACAGGGGGCCTCTGGCTACACCTTC.

The chain employs TRBV6-5 and TRBJ1-5; D unresolved. The CDR3 is made up of 15 amino acids. CDR1 and CDR2 (germline): MNHEY, SVGAGI. Trimming stripped 0 bases from V and 2 bases from J, with 8 bases between. The CDR3 DNA reads as TGTGCCAGCAGTTACTCGGCGAGGGGCAATCAGCCCCAGCATTTT. This codes for CASSYSARGNQPQHF.

The V gene is TRBV5-1, the J gene TRBJ1-3, with a tentative D call TRBD1 (6 bases). V lost 6 bases and J 3 bases, leaving 19 bases between the germline ends. Germline V gives CDR1 SGHRS, CDR2 YFSETQ. The CDR3 consists of 16 residues. The CDR3 coding sequence is TGCGCCAGCAAGGTCGGGGACACTTTTATTGGAAACACCATATATTTT. Its translation is CASKVGDTFIGNTIYF.

This chain uses TRBV3-1 (or the pseudogene TRBV3-2) with TRBJ2-4, with 10 bases lining up with TRBD1. With V trimmed by 4 bases and J by 0 bases, 6 bases remained unmatched. Germline lookup yields CDR1 LGHDT and CDR2 YNNKEL (reference sequence). The CDR3 totals 17 residues. The CDR3 region is CASSLKGQGIAKNIQYF. CDR3 in DNA: TGTGCCAGCAGCCTGAAGGGACAGGGGATAGCCAAAAACATTCAGTACTTC.

The chain uses TRBV12-3 or TRBV12-4 and TRBJ2-5, with D possibly being TRBD2 (6 bases). This CDR3 is 13 amino acids long. Between the trimmed V and J ends, which lost 7 bases and 3 bases, there was a span of 12 bases. The CDR3 nucleotides read TGTGCCAGCACCCGTGCGGGGAAAGAGACCCAGTACTTC. Protein: CASTRAGKETQYF.

The CDR3 DNA reads TGTGCCAGCAGCAAAGGGGGACAGGGAAGGCTGTTTTTT. Amino acids: CASSKGGQGRLFF. V usage is TRBV21-1 and J usage is TRBJ1-4; TRBD1, the table's D call, was not compared with the DNA. TRBV21-1 is a documented pseudogene. This CDR3 comprises 13 residues.

V usage is TRBV9 and J usage is TRBJ1-2; 7 positions agree with TRBD1. After removal of 4 bases from V and 6 bases from J, the junction contained 9 bases not matched to a gene. This CDR3 spans 14 amino acids. CDR1 and CDR2 from the germline V gene are SGDLS and YYNGEE. The CDR3 protein is CASSPMTGSDGYTF. The CDR3 DNA reads as TGTGCCAGCAGCCCGATGACAGGGAGTGATGGCTACACCTTC.

This clone came up once. This chain connects TRBV3-1 (or the pseudogene TRBV3-2) to TRBJ1-5; D gene uncertain. Trimming stripped 2 bases from V and 9 bases from J, with 14 bases between. Germline CDR1 is LGHDT and CDR2 is YNNKEL (reference sequence). The CDR3 consists of 14 residues. The CDR3 is CASSQNSPAGPQHF. CDR3 in DNA: TGTGCCAGCAGCCAAAATTCCCCCGCCGGGCCCCAGCATTTT.

This chain uses TRBV20-1 with TRBJ2-3, with 7 bases that match TRBD2. Losses at the gene ends were 5 bases for V and 5 bases for J; bases not matched to a gene: 7. The length of the CDR3 is 13 residues. Germline loops: CDR1 DFQATT, CDR2 SNEGSKA (reference sequence). This chain's CDR3 is CSARAGVGDTQYF. The DNA for the CDR3 is TGCAGTGCTCGTGCGGGGGTTGGAGATACGCAGTATTTT.

The rearrangement uses TRBV6-6 and TRBJ1-6, with a possible D match to TRBD1 (5 bases). The CDR3 sequence is 15 residues long. Trimming pared 6 bases from V and 8 bases from J, leaving 17 bases between. Germline assignment: CDR1 MNHNY and CDR2 SVGAGI (reference sequence). CDR3 DNA: TGTGCCAGCAGGTCCAGGGAGGGGAACTATTCACCCCTCCACTTT. Translation gives CASRSREGNYSPLHF.

V usage is TRBV5-5 and J usage is TRBJ1-1, with 9 bases that match TRBD1. CDR1 is SGHKS and CDR2 is YYEKEE in the germline V gene (reference sequence). CDR3 length: 18 residues. J was trimmed by 3 bases and V by 4 bases; bases with no gene match: 16. The chain's CDR3 is CASSKRLGGQGGDTEAFF. The CDR3 DNA is TGTGCCAGCAGCAAAAGGCTCGGGGGACAGGGAGGGGACACTGAAGCTTTCTTT.

The chain joins TRBV18 to TRBJ2-7, with D perhaps TRBD2 (5 bases). V was clipped by 0 bases and J by 7 bases, with 16 bases between them. The CDR3 length is 15 residues. The germline V gene has CDR1 KGHSH and CDR2 LQKENI. CDR3 protein: CASSPPVVGAKEQYF. DNA of the CDR3: TGTGCCAGCTCACCACCGGTAGTGGGAGCGAAGGAGCAGTACTTC. Looking up the rest from reference TRBV18 and TRBJ2-7 gives the full variable domain: NAGVMQNPRHLVRRRGQEARLRCSPMKGHSHVYWYRQLPEEGLKFMVYLQKENIIDESGMPKERFSAEFPKEGPSILRIQQVVRGDSAAYFCASSPPVVGAKEQYFGPGTRLTVT.

The rearrangement links TRBV2 to TRBJ2-7; 7 bases fit TRBD1. The CDR3 is made up of 15 amino acids. After removal of 5 bases from V and 3 bases from J, the junction contained 10 bases not matched to a gene. CDR1 SNHLY and CDR2 FYNNEI come from the germline V gene. The CDR3 DNA follows: TGTGCCAGCAGTATCCTACAGGGGCCGGGCTACGAGCAGTACTTC. This sequence encodes CASSILQGPGYEQYF.

J is TRBJ2-2 and V is TRBV11-3, with 7 bases that match TRBD1. With V trimmed by 7 bases and J by 0 bases, 11 bases remained unmatched. The CDR3 runs 17 residues. Germline CDR1 reads SGHNT; CDR2 reads YENEEA. CDR3 coding DNA: TGTGCCAGCACCCTTTACCCCCAGGGGGCGAACACCGGGGAGCTGTTTTTT. Encoded protein: CASTLYPQGANTGELFF.

This clone was observed at least ten times. Distinct nucleotide sequences in the sample also encode this CDR3. The rearrangement joins TRBV5-1 to TRBJ1-2; TRBD1 matches at 8 bases. Germline V gene sequence: CDR1 SGHRS, CDR2 YFSETQ. V gave up 0 bases and J gave up 7 bases; unmatched junction bases: 5. The CDR3 length is 14 residues. The DNA of the CDR3 is TGCGCCAGCAGCTTGGAAACAGGGGGGTTTGGCTACACCTTC. The encoded protein is CASSLETGGFGYTF.

The chain is built from TRBV4-2 and TRBJ2-3; no firm D call. There are 14 residues in the CDR3. CDR1 LGHNA and CDR2 YNFKEQ come from the germline V gene. V shed 0 bases and J shed 9 bases, with 13 bases lying between them. The DNA for the CDR3 is TGTGCCAGCAGCCAAGAGGTAGGCGGAACGACGCAGTATTTT. This gives the protein CASSQEVGGTTQYF.

The gene calls are TRBV21-1 and TRBJ2-3; the listed D gene, TRBD2, was not tested against the DNA. TRBV21-1 corresponds to a pseudogene. This CDR3 has 17 residues. Here the CDR3 reads CASSTGRGGDSTDTQYF. In nucleotides, the CDR3 is TGTGCCAGCAGCACAGGACGGGGAGGGGACAGCACAGATACGCAGTATTTT.

CDR3 in DNA: TGTGCCAGCAGCTTTTTACTAGCGGGGGAGCAGTACTTC. This translates into CASSFLLAGEQYF. The chain recombines TRBV5-4 with TRBJ2-7, with TRBD2 matching 10 bases. The CDR3 has 13 amino acids. The germline V gene encodes CDR1 SGHNT and CDR2 YYREEE (reference sequence). V lost 2 bases and J lost 7; bases outside the gene matches: 3.

The V call is TRBV11-3, the J call TRBJ2-1; 10 bases fit TRBD1. CDR1 is SGHNT, CDR2 YENEEA, per germline. The CDR3 covers 15 residues. V lost 5 bases to trimming and J lost 8 bases; unmatched junction nucleotides: 9. In DNA, the CDR3 is TGTGCCAGCAGCCTCCATGGGACAGGGGAGGATGAGCAGTTCTTC. This sequence encodes CASSLHGTGEDEQFF.

CDR3 in amino acids: CATSPPNQPQHF. The CDR3, as DNA: TGTGCCACCAGTCCTCCCAATCAGCCCCAGCATTTT. This chain connects TRBV24-1 to TRBJ1-5; no definite D call. CDR1 and CDR2 from the germline V gene are KGHDR and SFDVKD. The CDR3 has 12 amino acids. V was clipped by 6 bases and J by 3 bases, with 5 bases between them.

The chain joins TRBV21-1 to TRBJ2-7; no DNA check was done on the table's D call, TRBD2. TRBV21-1 is labeled a pseudogene. The CDR3 is made up of 14 amino acids. The CDR3 loop is CASRQDREDYEQYF. CDR3 nucleotides: TGTGCCAGCCGCCAGGACCGGGAAGACTACGAGCAGTACTTC.

This chain links TRBV28 with TRBJ1-4; TRBD1 is a possible D gene (5 bases). V was cut by 6 bases and J by 2 bases, with 10 bases left in between. This CDR3 comprises 14 residues. Per germline, CDR1 MDHEN and CDR2 SYDVKM. The CDR3 reads CASSTGITNEKLFF. The CDR3 DNA reads TGTGCCAGCAGCACAGGCATCACTAATGAAAAACTGTTTTTT. The full variable domain, rest sourced from reference TRBV28 and TRBJ1-4, is DVKVTQSSRYLVKRTGEKVFLECVQDMDHENMFWYRQDPGLGLRLIYFSYDVKMKEKGDIPEGYSVSREKKERFSLILESASTNQTSMYLCASSTGITNEKLFFGSGTQLSVL.